The 24 T cell receptor beta chains given below trace back to one sample, sequenced in a study of blood T cell repertoires in COVID-19. Libraries were prepared by immunoSEQ multiplex PCR; TCRdb keeps only in-frame clonotypes and omits some of them. The sample yields about 480,000 clones, roughly 88% seen once. The sequencing input was PBMCs or T cells enriched from blood (not recorded which). These TCRs come from a woman between 40 and 55 years old who had recovered from COVID-19.

The rearrangement links TRBV7-9 to TRBJ2-7; 8 bases map to TRBD1. V was clipped by 0 bases and J by 4 bases; unmatched bases: 5. Germline V lookup: CDR1 SEHNR, CDR2 FQNEAQ (reference sequence). This CDR3 spans 15 amino acids. DNA for the CDR3: TGTGCCAGCAGCTTAGCGGGGACAGGCTTATACGAGCAGTACTTC. It yields the protein CASSLAGTGLYEQYF.

The CDR3 nucleotides are TGTGCCAGCAGCTCCTACACAGATACGCAGTATTTT. It codes for CASSSYTDTQYF. V usage is TRBV7-2 and J usage is TRBJ2-3; D gene unclear. The CDR3 is made up of 12 amino acids. The V gene's germline CDR1 is SGHTA and CDR2 FQGNSA. Trimming left V 4 bases short and J 2 bases short, with 4 bases between.

The CDR3 DNA is TGTGCCATCAGCGAAACCTACTACGAGCAGTACTTC. Encoded protein: CAISETYYEQYF. The chain uses TRBV10-3 and TRBJ2-7; the D is unclear. The CDR3 length is 12 residues. Germline-derived CDR1 and CDR2 are ENHRY and SYGVKD. V was cut by 6 bases and J by 3 bases, with 9 bases left in between.

The rearrangement links TRBV11-3 to TRBJ2-1, with D tentatively TRBD2 (6 bases). Trimming took 1 base from V and 4 from J, leaving 11 bases between them. CDR3 length: 15 amino acids. Germline V gene sequence: CDR1 SGHNT, CDR2 YENEEA. The DNA for the CDR3 is TGTGCCAGCAGCTTAGTCAGCGGGTCATACAATGAGCAGTTCTTC. Translated, it gives CASSLVSGSYNEQFF.

This clone was detected many times. The chain combines TRBV7-9 with TRBJ2-5; TRBD2 agrees at 8 bases. Germline loops: CDR1 SEHNR, CDR2 FQNEAQ (reference sequence). V shed 4 bases, J shed 4 bases, and the junction held 14 bases outside the gene matches. The CDR3 is made up of 17 amino acids. CDR3 nucleotides: TGTGCCAGCAGCTCGGGACTAGTGGTAAGGAGCGGAGAGACCCAGTACTTC. This codes for CASSSGLVVRSGETQYF.

This clone was seen just once. This chain uses TRBV30 with TRBJ1-5; D is unclear. Between the trimmed V and J ends, which lost 4 bases and 3 bases, there was a span of 22 bases. The germline gives CDR1 GTSNPN, CDR2 SVGIG (reference sequence). CDR3 length: 17 amino acids. DNA for the CDR3: TGTGCCTGGACCCCTATCTGGCGGCTCAACTCCAATCAGCCCCAGCATTTT. It encodes CAWTPIWRLNSNQPQHF.

This chain joins TRBV7-7 and TRBJ2-3; D is undetermined. The CDR3 is 13 residues long. The V gene's germline CDR1 is SSHAT and CDR2 FNYEAQ (reference sequence). V lost 2 bases and J lost 4, with 7 bases in between. The CDR3 bases are TGTGCCAGCAGCTTAAGACTTTCAGATACGCAGTATTTT. This codes for CASSLRLSDTQYF.

This clone was detected a few times. V and J are TRBV5-1 and TRBJ2-1; TRBD2 aligns across 10 bases. Looked up from germline, CDR1 is SGHRS and CDR2 is YFSETQ. There are 14 residues in the CDR3. Trimming removed 3 bases from V and 6 bases from J; junction bases left unmatched: 3. CDR3 residues: CASSSGTSVNEQFF. DNA of the CDR3: TGCGCCAGCAGCTCCGGGACTAGCGTCAATGAGCAGTTCTTC. The full variable domain, in which reference TRBV5-1 and TRBJ2-1 provide the parts outside the CDR3, is KAGVTQTPRYLIKTRGQQVTLSCSPISGHRSVSWYQQTPGQGLQFLFEYFSETQRNKGNFPGRFSGRQFSNSRSEMNVSTLELGDSALYLCASSSGTSVNEQFFGPGTRLTVL.

The chain combines TRBV7-7 with TRBJ2-5, with 13 positions matching TRBD2. The CDR3 sequence is 15 residues long. Germline CDR1 SSHAT, CDR2 FNYEAQ (reference sequence). Trimming took 3 bases from V and 3 from J; bases not matched to a gene: 1. CDR3 coding DNA: TGTGCCAGCAGCTTGGGACTAGCGGGAAAAGAGACCCAGTACTTC. Its translation: CASSLGLAGKETQYF.

This sequence joins TRBV7-2 and TRBJ2-1, with 10 nucleotides matching TRBD2. Germline V CDR1 and CDR2: SGHTA, FQGNSA. V shed 7 bases and J 4 bases; nucleotides not matched to a gene: 13. The CDR3 spans 17 residues. CDR3: CASTPPLAGVGYNEQFF. The CDR3 bases are TGTGCCAGCACCCCCCCCCTAGCGGGAGTGGGGTACAATGAGCAGTTCTTC.

The chain links TRBV5-6 to TRBJ2-1; 9 bases line up with TRBD2. This CDR3 has 15 residues. V dropped 3 bases and J dropped 2; count of bases not matched to a gene: 3. Germline loops: CDR1 SGHDT, CDR2 YYEEEE. The CDR3 protein is CASSWLAGPYNEQFF. The CDR3 DNA is TGTGCCAGCAGCTGGCTAGCGGGGCCCTACAATGAGCAGTTCTTC.

CDR3: CASSPSGDSPLHF. The CDR3 DNA is TGTGCCAGCAGCCCTAGCGGGGATTCACCCCTCCACTTT. This chain uses TRBV11-2 with TRBJ1-6; no definite D call. The V gene lost 5 bases and the J gene lost 8 bases, with 10 bases spanning the gap. CDR3 length equals 13 residues. In germline, CDR1 is SGHAT, CDR2 FQNNGV.

The J gene is TRBJ1-5, the V gene TRBV12-3 or TRBV12-4, with D maybe TRBD1 (5 bases). The CDR3 has 13 amino acids. V lost 4 bases and J lost 5, with 9 bases in between. This chain's CDR3 is CASSYSRDQPQHF. In DNA, the CDR3 is TGTGCCAGCAGTTACAGCAGGGATCAGCCCCAGCATTTT.

This clone has a handful of counts. The chain couples TRBV5-6 to TRBJ2-1, with TRBD2 matching 9 bases. The CDR3 totals 12 residues. V lost 3 bases to trimming and J lost 12 bases; unmatched junction nucleotides: 4. The germline CDR1 and CDR2 sequences are SGHDT and YYEEEE. In nucleotides, the CDR3 is TGTGCCAGCAGCTCTCAACTAGCGGGGCAGTTCTTC. Translated: CASSSQLAGQFF.

The rearrangement links TRBV14 to TRBJ2-1; D possibly corresponds to TRBD1 (7 bases). This CDR3 has 15 amino acids. V lost 4 bases, J lost 1 base, and 11 bases lay in between. CDR1 SGHDN and CDR2 FVKESK come from the germline V gene. CDR3 sequence: CASSRPGGSYNEQFF. CDR3 nucleotides: TGTGCCAGCAGCCGCCCAGGGGGGTCCTACAATGAGCAGTTCTTC.

The V and J genes are TRBV6-2 or TRBV6-3 and TRBJ2-7, with D unresolved. This CDR3 spans 12 amino acids. V lost 5 bases to trimming and J lost 4 bases, with 9 bases between them. Germline V gene data show CDR1 as MNHEY and CDR2 as SVGEGT. The CDR3 sequence is CASSQRGYEQYF. The CDR3 DNA sequence: TGTGCCAGCAGTCAGCGAGGTTACGAGCAGTACTTC.

This clone was seen a few times. The DNA of the CDR3 is TGTGCCAGCAGTTACTCTACAGCCTCTCGGTACGAGCAGTACTTC. It codes for CASSYSTASRYEQYF. The chain is built from TRBV6-5 and TRBJ2-7; no firm D call. This CDR3 has 15 amino acids. The V gene's germline CDR1 is MNHEY and CDR2 SVGAGI. V was trimmed by 0 bases and J by 4 bases, leaving 13 bases between them.

The V call is TRBV19, the J call TRBJ2-7; maybe TRBD1 (6 bases). This CDR3 spans 14 amino acids. Germline V lookup: CDR1 LNHDA, CDR2 SQIVND (reference sequence). Deletions cut 5 bases from V and 7 bases from J, with 18 bases between. CDR3 nucleotides: TGTGCCAGTAGTTCACAGGGCGGCTCGGGAGAGCAGTACTTC. This encodes CASSSQGGSGEQYF.

The chain uses TRBV29-1 and TRBJ2-1, with 7 bases that match TRBD1. Germline V lookup: CDR1 SQVTM, CDR2 ANQGSEA. This CDR3 spans 11 amino acids. In DNA, the CDR3 is TGCATAGGGGGCCCGGAAAATGAGCAGTTCTTC. The encoded protein is CIGGPENEQFF.

The count of this clone is one. The chain employs TRBV27 and TRBJ2-2; tentatively, D is TRBD2 (5 bases). V gave up 7 bases and J gave up 6 bases, with 9 bases separating them. The CDR3 length is 12 residues. CDR1 MNHEY and CDR2 SMNVEV come from the germline V gene (reference sequence). The CDR3 DNA reads TGTGCCAGCACCGGGGTCGCCGGGGAGCTGTTTTTT. This codes for CASTGVAGELFF.

The chain is built from TRBV27 and TRBJ1-2, with 10 bases that match TRBD1. This CDR3 is built from 16 residues. Losses at the gene ends were 0 bases for V and 8 bases for J; bases not matched to a gene: 9. In germline, CDR1 is MNHEY, CDR2 SMNVEV (reference sequence). CDR3 sequence: CASSLSPGTGETGYTF. The CDR3 nucleotides are TGTGCCAGCAGTTTATCGCCCGGGACAGGGGAAACGGGCTACACCTTC.

V is TRBV6-5 and J is TRBJ2-7; TRBD2 matches 7 bases. The CDR3 extends over 15 amino acids. The ends lost 2 bases at V and 1 base at J; junction bases unmatched: 5. CDR1 MNHEY and CDR2 SVGAGI come from the germline V gene. The CDR3 here is CASSYGEGGSYEQYF. The CDR3 bases are TGTGCCAGCAGTTACGGCGAGGGAGGGTCCTACGAGCAGTACTTC.

The chain employs TRBV6-5 and TRBJ2-3; D possibly corresponds to TRBD2 (5 bases). V lost 0 bases to trimming and J lost 4 bases, with 14 bases between them. Germline V gene sequence: CDR1 MNHEY, CDR2 SVGAGI. This CDR3 is 16 amino acids long. CDR3 coding DNA: TGTGCCAGCAGTTACTCTAGCGCTATCAGCGCAGATACGCAGTATTTT. This gives the protein CASSYSSAISADTQYF.

The chain joins TRBV7-2 to TRBJ1-3; no reliable D call. This CDR3 region has 17 residues. CDR1 is SGHTA and CDR2 is FQGNSA in the germline V gene. The V end was cut by 4 bases, the J end by 0 bases, with 16 bases between. The CDR3 bases are TGTGCCAGCAGCTCTCTCGGAGGGCCCAGCTCTGGAAACACCATATATTTT. It specifies CASSSLGGPSSGNTIYF.